The 29 T cell receptor beta chains below were found in one sample sequenced in a study of blood T cell repertoires in COVID-19. Using immunoSEQ multiplex PCR, the repertoire was profiled, and TCRdb retains in-frame clones only, with some absent. The sample lists 200,000 or so clones, 75% to 90% occurring once. The specimen was peripheral blood. All receptors derive from a man in his sixties who had recovered from COVID-19.

The chain recombines TRBV28 with TRBJ1-1; TRBD1 agrees at 7 bases. This CDR3 has 14 residues. J was trimmed by 0 bases and V by 7 bases; bases with no gene match: 5. Germline CDR1 and CDR2: MDHEN and SYDVKM. The chain's CDR3 is CASTPQGVNTEAFF. Here the CDR3 DNA reads TGTGCCAGCACCCCTCAGGGGGTGAACACTGAAGCTTTCTTT.

This sequence joins TRBV5-4 and TRBJ1-3; D gene uncertain. From germline, CDR1 is SGHNT and CDR2 YYREEE (reference sequence). The CDR3 is 15 amino acids. Trimming removed 3 bases from V and 0 bases from J, with 10 bases in between. The CDR3 nucleotides read TGTGCCAGCAGCTCCACAATCCCCTCTGGAAACACCATATATTTT. Translated, it gives CASSSTIPSGNTIYF.

The count of this clone is one. Here the CDR3 DNA reads TGTGCCAGCACGAGGACAGGGATGAGCACAGATACGCAGTATTTT. Encoded protein: CASTRTGMSTDTQYF. The V call is TRBV7-3, the J call TRBJ2-3; TRBD1 matches at 8 bases. The length of the CDR3 is 15 residues. Germline V lookup: CDR1 SGHTA, CDR2 FQGTGA. V was pared by 7 bases and J by 0 bases, with 6 bases of the junction left unmatched.

CDR3 DNA: TGTGCCAGCAGTGAAGCGCTTCAGGGTCCGGGTAGGGGCTACACCTTC. It encodes CASSEALQGPGRGYTF. The J gene is TRBJ1-2, the V gene TRBV2; D is perhaps TRBD1 (5 bases). Trimming removed 0 bases at V and 8 bases at J, with 19 bases between. This CDR3 comprises 16 residues. Germline V gene data show CDR1 as SNHLY and CDR2 as FYNNEI.

The chain combines TRBV11-1 with TRBJ2-1, with 9 positions matching TRBD2. CDR1 is SGHAT and CDR2 is FQDESV in the germline V gene (reference sequence). This CDR3 comprises 15 residues. After removal of 5 bases from V and 4 bases from J, the junction contained 6 bases not matched to a gene. CDR3 region: CASSLTSGFYNEQFF. In nucleotides, the CDR3 is TGTGCCAGCAGCCTGACTAGCGGATTTTACAATGAGCAGTTCTTC.

V usage is TRBV27 and J usage is TRBJ1-1; 11 nucleotides agree with TRBD1. CDR1 and CDR2 (germline): MNHEY, SMNVEV (reference sequence). V dropped 4 bases and J dropped 6; count of bases not matched to a gene: 4. This CDR3 spans 14 amino acids. The CDR3 loop is CASSWDRGTPEAFF. CDR3 sequence (DNA): TGTGCCAGCAGTTGGGACAGGGGGACGCCTGAAGCTTTCTTT.

This clone was picked up one time. This chain links TRBV2 with TRBJ2-1; D might be TRBD2 (6 bases). Germline assignment: CDR1 SNHLY and CDR2 FYNNEI. The CDR3 runs 14 residues. Trimming stripped 6 bases from V and 6 bases from J, with 15 bases between. CDR3 protein: CASSRLGTGNEQFF. DNA of the CDR3: TGTGCCAGCAGCCGACTAGGAACGGGCAATGAGCAGTTCTTC.

The rearrangement uses TRBV19 and TRBJ2-2; TRBD2 matches 7 bases. Germline values: CDR1 LNHDA, CDR2 SQIVND (reference sequence). This CDR3 is built from 15 residues. The trim removed 7 bases at V and 7 bases at J, leaving 12 bases unmatched. CDR3 residues: CASTTSGTPLGELFF. CDR3 in DNA: TGTGCCAGTACTACGAGCGGGACCCCCCTCGGGGAGCTGTTTTTT.

This rearrangement joins TRBV7-3 to TRBJ2-7; D is perhaps TRBD2 (5 bases). The CDR3 sequence is 15 residues long. Germline V lookup: CDR1 SGHTA, CDR2 FQGTGA. The ends were cut back, 1 base at V and 5 bases at J, with 15 bases in the middle. The CDR3 DNA reads as TGTGCCAGCAGCTTAAATCCGACTATAAGAGACGAGCAGTACTTC. Amino acids: CASSLNPTIRDEQYF.

V gene TRBV7-9 combines with J gene TRBJ1-3, with 7 bases that match TRBD1. The CDR3 runs 16 residues. J lost 4 bases, V lost 3 bases, and 9 bases had no gene match. Germline V CDR1 and CDR2: SEHNR, FQNEAQ (reference sequence). This chain's CDR3 is CASSFLDREYGNTIYF. The CDR3 nucleotides read TGTGCCAGCAGCTTCCTTGACAGGGAGTACGGAAACACCATATATTTT.

This clone was counted a few times. The chain recombines TRBV3-1 (or the pseudogene TRBV3-2) with TRBJ2-1; TRBD2 agrees at 12 bases. The V and J ends lost 4 bases and 1 base, in that order; junction bases with no gene match: 5. The CDR3 spans 17 residues. CDR1 LGHDT and CDR2 YNNKEL come from the germline V gene (reference sequence). CDR3 DNA sequence: TGTGCCAGCAGCCGAACTAGCGGGGGGCTTTCCTACAATGAGCAGTTCTTC. Translation: CASSRTSGGLSYNEQFF.

This clone showed up just a few times. This sample also contains other DNA sequences that code for the same CDR3. The J gene is TRBJ2-2, the V gene TRBV4-3, with D maybe TRBD1 (6 bases). Germline CDR1 and CDR2: LGHNA and YSLEER. The CDR3 covers 15 residues. The ends were cut back, 1 base at V and 2 bases at J, with 8 bases in the middle. In nucleotides, the CDR3 is TGCGCCAGCAGCCAAGGGGACACCAACACCGGGGAGCTGTTTTTT. It is translated as CASSQGDTNTGELFF.

The chain is built from TRBV19 and TRBJ1-5; D is ambiguous. Trimming cost V 7 bases and J 3 bases, with 13 bases left between them. Germline V gene data show CDR1 as LNHDA and CDR2 as SQIVND (reference sequence). The CDR3 runs 14 residues. The DNA for the CDR3 is TGTGCCAGTAAGAGCGTGAACTTCAATCAGCCCCAGCATTTT. This gives the protein CASKSVNFNQPQHF.

The chain joins TRBV5-4 to TRBJ1-1, with a tentative D call TRBD1 (5 bases). CDR1 SGHNT and CDR2 YYREEE come from the germline V gene (reference sequence). CDR3 length: 13 amino acids. The germline V and J ends were trimmed by 2 bases and 5 bases, with 10 bases remaining between them. Written as DNA, the CDR3 is TGTGCCAGCAGCTTATTGGGGGGAACTGAAGCTTTCTTT. Amino acids: CASSLLGGTEAFF.

The V gene is TRBV6-6, the J gene TRBJ2-7; weak D call: TRBD1 (6 bases). The V gene lost 6 bases and the J gene lost 6 bases, with 12 bases spanning the gap. The CDR3 covers 12 residues. Germline CDR1 and CDR2: MNHNY and SVGAGI (reference sequence). CDR3 DNA: TGTGCCAGCAGAGACAGGTTAAGCGAGCAGTACTTC. This sequence encodes CASRDRLSEQYF.

The table lists this clone with a few counts. The CDR3 region has the DNA TGTGCCAGCAGCCAAGACAGGGCCTCCTACAATGAGCAGTTCTTC. This codes for CASSQDRASYNEQFF. The rearrangement links TRBV2 to TRBJ2-1; 7 bases agree with TRBD1. CDR1 is SNHLY, CDR2 FYNNEI, per germline. This CDR3 contains 15 residues. The J segment lost 0 bases and the V segment lost 6 bases, leaving 5 bases of the junction unmatched. The whole variable domain, filled in from reference TRBV2 and TRBJ2-1, reads EPEVTQTPSHQVTQMGQEVILRCVPISNHLYFYWYRQILGQKVEFLVSFYNNEISEKSEIFDDQFSVERPDGSNFTLKIRSTKLEDSAMYFCASSQDRASYNEQFFGPGTRLTVL.

V gene TRBV7-3 combines with J gene TRBJ2-2; 13 bases are a match to TRBD2. Germline-derived CDR1 and CDR2 are SGHTA and FQGTGA. This CDR3 comprises 16 residues. Germline trimming cut 5 bases from V and 6 bases from J; bases unmatched to any gene: 6. Here the CDR3 DNA reads TGTGCCAGCAGCACTCGGACTAGCGGGAGTCCCGGGGAGCTGTTTTTT. This encodes CASSTRTSGSPGELFF.

The J gene is TRBJ2-1, the V gene TRBV15, with D unclear. CDR3 length: 16 residues. Germline loops: CDR1 LNHNV, CDR2 YYDKDF (reference sequence). Trimming removed 0 bases at V and 0 bases at J, with 9 bases between. The DNA of the CDR3 is TGTGCCACCAGCAGAGATCCTGTTAACTCCTACAATGAGCAGTTCTTC. It translates to CATSRDPVNSYNEQFF.

V usage is TRBV12-3 or TRBV12-4 and J usage is TRBJ2-1; tentative D call: TRBD1 (6 bases). The V end lost 6 bases, the J end lost 4 bases, and 10 bases lay between the germline ends. The CDR3 extends over 13 amino acids. Here the CDR3 reads CASRQGVYNEQFF. DNA of the CDR3: TGTGCCAGCAGACAGGGAGTTTACAATGAGCAGTTCTTC.

Here the CDR3 reads CASSLGVYRDTEAFF. For the CDR3, the DNA is TGTGCCAGCAGCTTAGGGGTGTACAGGGACACTGAAGCTTTCTTT. V is TRBV11-1 and J is TRBJ1-1; a possible D gene is TRBD1 (6 bases). Trimming shortened V by 1 base and J by 3 bases, and 12 bases separated the two germline ends. This CDR3 comprises 15 residues. Germline-derived CDR1 and CDR2 are SGHAT and FQDESV (reference sequence).

V and J are TRBV13 and TRBJ1-2, with TRBD1 identical over 8 bases. CDR1 is PRHDT, CDR2 FYEKMQ, per germline (reference sequence). Trimming removed 4 bases from V and 3 bases from J; junction bases left unmatched: 4. The CDR3 extends over 14 amino acids. CDR3 protein: CASSSSRGHYGYTF. DNA for the CDR3: TGTGCCAGCAGCTCTTCCAGGGGGCACTATGGCTACACCTTC.

This clone occurred once. CDR3 loop: CASSAGTGTSYEQYF. CDR3 bases: TGTGCCAGCAGCGCCGGGACAGGGACCTCCTACGAGCAGTACTTC. This chain joins TRBV9 and TRBJ2-7; TRBD1 aligns across 9 bases. V gave up 3 bases and J gave up 0 bases; unmatched junction bases: 4. Germline-derived CDR1 and CDR2 are SGDLS and YYNGEE. The CDR3 length is 15 residues.

This clone appeared a few times. The chain employs TRBV5-4 and TRBJ1-1; D gene uncertain. Per the germline V gene, CDR1 is SGHNT and CDR2 is YYREEE (reference sequence). CDR3 length equals 16 residues. Deletions cut 0 bases from V and 3 bases from J, with 15 bases between. The CDR3 DNA reads TGTGCCAGCAGCTTGGGAGCGCGGGTAACCGACACTGAAGCTTTCTTT. Protein product: CASSLGARVTDTEAFF.

The chain couples TRBV13 to TRBJ2-1; D gene unclear. Trimming removed 1 base at V and 0 bases at J, with 13 bases between. Germline loops: CDR1 PRHDT, CDR2 FYEKMQ (reference sequence). CDR3 length: 17 amino acids. The CDR3 is CASSLESRASSYNEQFF. The CDR3 DNA reads TGTGCCAGCAGCTTAGAATCCCGCGCGAGCTCCTACAATGAGCAGTTCTTC.

This chain joins TRBV7-8 and TRBJ1-2; 9 nucleotides agree with TRBD1. Germline V gene lookup returns CDR1 SGHVS and CDR2 FQNEAQ. With 5 bases clipped from V and 7 bases from J, the junction kept 14 bases outside the gene matches. CDR3 length equals 16 residues. The CDR3 coding sequence is TGTGCCAGCAGCCCGACCGGGACAGGGTGGTCGGGTGGCTACACCTTC. It is translated as CASSPTGTGWSGGYTF. Looking up the rest from reference TRBV7-8 and TRBJ1-2 gives the full variable domain: GAGVSQSPRYKVAKRGQDVALRCDPISGHVSLFWYQQALGQGPEFLTYFQNEAQLDKSGLPSDRFFAERPEGSVSTLKIQRTQQEDSAVYLCASSPTGTGWSGGYTFGSGTRLTVV.

CDR3 sequence (DNA): TGTGCCAGCTCACCACCGGGCAGGGGCACAGATACGCAGTATTTT. Amino acids: CASSPPGRGTDTQYF. The chain joins TRBV18 to TRBJ2-3; tentatively, D is TRBD1 (5 bases). The CDR3 length is 15 residues. Per the germline V gene, CDR1 is KGHSH and CDR2 is LQKENI. Trimming cost V 0 bases and J 1 base, with 8 bases left between them.

The chain combines TRBV11-2 with TRBJ2-1; 8 positions agree with TRBD2. CDR1 is SGHAT, CDR2 FQNNGV, per germline. The CDR3 loop spans 16 amino acids. J lost 3 bases, V lost 4 bases, and 8 bases had no gene match. The CDR3 loop is CASSSSGGLGYNEQFF. The CDR3 DNA reads TGTGCCAGCAGCTCGAGCGGGGGACTAGGCTACAATGAGCAGTTCTTC.

The CDR3 DNA is TGTGCCAGCGGGGAGGGACTACCTACGAATGAGCAGTTCTTC. Its translation is CASGEGLPTNEQFF. The chain employs TRBV28 and TRBJ2-1; the match to TRBD2 covers 7 bases. Looked up from germline, CDR1 is MDHEN and CDR2 is SYDVKM. CDR3 length: 14 residues. V trimming: 8 bases; J trimming: 7 bases; junction bases outside the gene matches: 11.

The gene calls are TRBV6-5 and TRBJ2-3, with a possible D match to TRBD2 (6 bases). Germline values: CDR1 MNHEY, CDR2 SVGAGI. The CDR3 runs to 15 residues. V was shortened by 5 bases and J by 1 base, with 13 bases between the two germline ends. CDR3 sequence reads: CASSTGLAGTDTQYF. The CDR3 DNA follows: TGTGCCAGCAGTACGGGACTGGCGGGCACAGATACGCAGTATTTT.